This T cell receptor beta chain was identified during a study of blood T cell repertoires in COVID-19. About the study: Sample material is recorded as cDNA or gDNA derived from T cells, B-cell-depleted T cells, or PBMCs.

Germline V gene data show CDR1 as MDHEN and CDR2 as SYDVKM. V lost 6 bases, J lost 8 bases, and 16 bases lay in between. CDR3 length: 13 amino acids. Per the study methods: For nucleated cells, counts were estimated from reference gene primer amplification. Assay: immunoSEQ multiplex PCR; the TCRdb copy retains only in-frame clones and omits some. From that table come the V and J calls and clone size; the DNA was used to work out D and trimming. The sample has 150,000 to 200,000 clones; about nine tenths are singletons. Material for sequencing was PBMCs or T cells enriched from blood (not recorded which). The chain uses TRBV28 and TRBJ1-2, with a weak D call TRBD1 (5 bases). The TCR comes from a woman between 18 and 29 years old who had recovered from COVID-19. The CDR3 nucleotides read TGTGCCAGCAGAGGCGGGGGGGACGGCGGCTACACCTTC. Amino acids: CASRGGGDGGYTF.